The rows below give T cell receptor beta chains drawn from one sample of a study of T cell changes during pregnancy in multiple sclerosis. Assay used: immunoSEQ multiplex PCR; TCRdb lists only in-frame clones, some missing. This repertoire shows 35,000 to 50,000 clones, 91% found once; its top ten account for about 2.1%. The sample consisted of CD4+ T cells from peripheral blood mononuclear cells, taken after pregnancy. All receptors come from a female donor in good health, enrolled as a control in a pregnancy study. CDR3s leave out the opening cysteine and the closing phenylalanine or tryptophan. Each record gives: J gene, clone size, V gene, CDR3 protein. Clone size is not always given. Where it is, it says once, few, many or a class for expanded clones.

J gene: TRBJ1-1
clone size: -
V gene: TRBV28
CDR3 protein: ASSRAGGTSNTEAF

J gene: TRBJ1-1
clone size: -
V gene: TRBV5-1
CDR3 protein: ASSPGQGAEAF

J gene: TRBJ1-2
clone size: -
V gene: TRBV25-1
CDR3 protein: ASSDLTVYGYT

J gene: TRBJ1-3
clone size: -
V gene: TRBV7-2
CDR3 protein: ASSLAGGYTIY

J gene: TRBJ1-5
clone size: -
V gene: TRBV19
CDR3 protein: ASSIIREVQPQH

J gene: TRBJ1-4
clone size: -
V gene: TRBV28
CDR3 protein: ASSFSLNEKLF

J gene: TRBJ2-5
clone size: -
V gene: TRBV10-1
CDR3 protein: AKTGGAETQY

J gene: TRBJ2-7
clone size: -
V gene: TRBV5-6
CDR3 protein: ASSLKFTEAYEQY

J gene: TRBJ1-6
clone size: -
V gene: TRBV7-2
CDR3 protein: ASSLSQGSSPLH

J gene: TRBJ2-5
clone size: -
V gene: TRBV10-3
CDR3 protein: AISEEVAGGETQY

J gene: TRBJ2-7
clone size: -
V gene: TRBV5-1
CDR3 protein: ASSIWDRSYEQY

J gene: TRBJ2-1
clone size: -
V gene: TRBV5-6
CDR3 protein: ASSSNSRRRDEQF

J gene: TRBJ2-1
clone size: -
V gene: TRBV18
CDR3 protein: ASSPGAVYNEQF

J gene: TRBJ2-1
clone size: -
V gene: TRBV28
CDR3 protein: ASSLRLAREQF

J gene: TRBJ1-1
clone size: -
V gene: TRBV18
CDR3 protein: ASSPDRANTEAF

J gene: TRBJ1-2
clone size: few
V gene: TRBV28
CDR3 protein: ATGTNYGYT

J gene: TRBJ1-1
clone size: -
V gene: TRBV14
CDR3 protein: ASSYDRISEAF

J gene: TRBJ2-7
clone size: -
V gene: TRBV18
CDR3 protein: ASSGGEGTYEQY

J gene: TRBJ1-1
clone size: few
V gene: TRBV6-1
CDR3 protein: ASIDRGVSTMNTEAF

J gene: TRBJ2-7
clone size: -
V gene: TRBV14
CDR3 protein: ASSQDRVSEQY

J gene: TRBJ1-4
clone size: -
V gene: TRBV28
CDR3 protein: ASSEQGADEKLF

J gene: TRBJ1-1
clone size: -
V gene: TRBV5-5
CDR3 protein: ASSLVAGNTEAF

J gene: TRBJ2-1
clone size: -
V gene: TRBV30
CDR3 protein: AWSVGGVSNEQF

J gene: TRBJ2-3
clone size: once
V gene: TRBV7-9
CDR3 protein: ASSFGAAGDTQY

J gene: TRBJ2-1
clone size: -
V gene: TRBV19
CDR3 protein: ASSMGGVAATYNEQF